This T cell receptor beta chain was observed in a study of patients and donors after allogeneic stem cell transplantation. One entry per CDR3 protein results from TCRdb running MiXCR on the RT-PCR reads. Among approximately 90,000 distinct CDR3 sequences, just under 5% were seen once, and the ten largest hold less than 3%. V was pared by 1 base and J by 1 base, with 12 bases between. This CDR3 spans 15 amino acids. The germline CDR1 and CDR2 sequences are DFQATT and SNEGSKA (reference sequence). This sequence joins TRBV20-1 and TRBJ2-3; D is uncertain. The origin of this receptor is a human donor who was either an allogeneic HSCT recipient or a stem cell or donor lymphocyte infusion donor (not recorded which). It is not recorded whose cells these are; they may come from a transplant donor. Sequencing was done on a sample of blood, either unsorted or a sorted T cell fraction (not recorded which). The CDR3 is CSARGRLPGTDTQYF. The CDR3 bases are TGCAGTGCTAGAGGAAGACTCCCGGGCACAGATACGCAGTATTTT.